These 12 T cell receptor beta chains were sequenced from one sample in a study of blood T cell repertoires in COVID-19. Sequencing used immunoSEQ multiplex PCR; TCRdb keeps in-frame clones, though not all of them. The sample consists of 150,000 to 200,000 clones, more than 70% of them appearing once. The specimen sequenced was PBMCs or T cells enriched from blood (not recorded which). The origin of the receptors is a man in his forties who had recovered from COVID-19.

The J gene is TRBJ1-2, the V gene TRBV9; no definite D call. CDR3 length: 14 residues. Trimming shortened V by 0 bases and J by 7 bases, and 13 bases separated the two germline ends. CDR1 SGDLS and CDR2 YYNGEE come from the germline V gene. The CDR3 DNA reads TGTGCCAGCAGCGTAGGTATTTCGGGAGGTGGCTACACCTTC. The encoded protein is CASSVGISGGGYTF.

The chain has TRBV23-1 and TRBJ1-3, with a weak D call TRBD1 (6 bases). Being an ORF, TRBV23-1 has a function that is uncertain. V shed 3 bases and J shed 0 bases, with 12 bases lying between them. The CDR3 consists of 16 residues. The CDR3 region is CASSQEQGLSGNTIYF. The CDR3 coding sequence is TGCGCCAGCAGTCAGGAACAGGGCCTCTCTGGAAACACCATATATTTT.

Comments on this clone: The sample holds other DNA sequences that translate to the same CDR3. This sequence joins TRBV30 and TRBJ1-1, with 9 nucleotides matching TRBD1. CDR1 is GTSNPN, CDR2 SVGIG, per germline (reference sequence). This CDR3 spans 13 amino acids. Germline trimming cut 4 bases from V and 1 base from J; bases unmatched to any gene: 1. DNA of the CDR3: TGTGCCTGGATGGGACAGGGGAACACTGAAGCTTTCTTT. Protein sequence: CAWMGQGNTEAFF. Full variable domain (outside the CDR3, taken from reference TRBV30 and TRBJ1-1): SQTIHQWPATLVQPVGSPLSLECTVEGTSNPNLYWYRQAAGRGLQLLFYSVGIGQISSEVPQNLSASRPQDRQFILSSKKLLLSDSGFYLCAWMGQGNTEAFFGQGTRLTVV.

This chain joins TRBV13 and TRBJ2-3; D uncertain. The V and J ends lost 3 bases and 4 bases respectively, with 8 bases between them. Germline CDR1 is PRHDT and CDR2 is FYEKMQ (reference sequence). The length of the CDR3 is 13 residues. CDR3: CASSFSFADTQYF. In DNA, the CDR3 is TGTGCCAGCAGCTTTTCATTTGCAGATACGCAGTATTTT.

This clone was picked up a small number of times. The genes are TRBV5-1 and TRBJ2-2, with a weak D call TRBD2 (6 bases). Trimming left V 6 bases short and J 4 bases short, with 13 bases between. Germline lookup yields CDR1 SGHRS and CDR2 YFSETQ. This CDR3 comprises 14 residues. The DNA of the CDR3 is TGCGCCAGCACCCTGGGGACTTTCACCGGGGAGCTGTTTTTT. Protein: CASTLGTFTGELFF. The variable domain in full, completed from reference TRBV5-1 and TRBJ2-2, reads KAGVTQTPRYLIKTRGQQVTLSCSPISGHRSVSWYQQTPGQGLQFLFEYFSETQRNKGNFPGRFSGRQFSNSRSEMNVSTLELGDSALYLCASTLGTFTGELFFGEGSRLTVL.

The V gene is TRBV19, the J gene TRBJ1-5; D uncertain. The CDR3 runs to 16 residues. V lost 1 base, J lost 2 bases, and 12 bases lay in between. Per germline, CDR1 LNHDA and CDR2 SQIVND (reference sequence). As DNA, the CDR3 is TGTGCCAGTAGTATAGCTCGGGATAAGGGCAATCAGCCCCAGCATTTT. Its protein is CASSIARDKGNQPQHF.

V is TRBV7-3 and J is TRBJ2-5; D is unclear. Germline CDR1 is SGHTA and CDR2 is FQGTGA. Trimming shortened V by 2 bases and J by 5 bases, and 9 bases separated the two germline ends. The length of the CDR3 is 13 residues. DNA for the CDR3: TGTGCCAGCAGCTTATTGGCCGGGGAGACCCAGTACTTC. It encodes CASSLLAGETQYF.

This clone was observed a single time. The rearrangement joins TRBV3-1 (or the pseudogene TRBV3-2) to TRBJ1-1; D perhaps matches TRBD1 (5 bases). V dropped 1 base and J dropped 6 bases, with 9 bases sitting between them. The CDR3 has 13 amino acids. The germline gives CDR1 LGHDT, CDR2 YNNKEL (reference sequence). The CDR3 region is CASSQGQGAEAFF. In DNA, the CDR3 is TGTGCCAGCAGCCAAGGGCAGGGCGCTGAAGCTTTCTTT.

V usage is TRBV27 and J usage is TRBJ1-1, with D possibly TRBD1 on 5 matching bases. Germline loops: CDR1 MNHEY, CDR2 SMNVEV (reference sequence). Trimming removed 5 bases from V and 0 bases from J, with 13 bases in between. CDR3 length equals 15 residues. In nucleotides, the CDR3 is TGTGCCAGCAGTCCGGGACTGGCGTTGAACACTGAAGCTTTCTTT. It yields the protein CASSPGLALNTEAFF.

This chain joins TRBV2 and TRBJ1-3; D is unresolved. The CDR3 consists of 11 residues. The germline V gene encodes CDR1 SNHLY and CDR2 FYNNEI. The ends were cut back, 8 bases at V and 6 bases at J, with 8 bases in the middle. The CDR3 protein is CASSRENTIYF. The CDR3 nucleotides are TGTGCCAGCTCCCGAGAAAACACCATATATTTT.

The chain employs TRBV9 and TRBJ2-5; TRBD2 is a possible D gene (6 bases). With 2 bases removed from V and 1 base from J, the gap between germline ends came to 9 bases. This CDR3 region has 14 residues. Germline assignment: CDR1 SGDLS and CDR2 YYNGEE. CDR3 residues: CASSVGGSQETQYF. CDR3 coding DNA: TGTGCCAGCAGCGTTGGGGGGAGCCAAGAGACCCAGTACTTC.

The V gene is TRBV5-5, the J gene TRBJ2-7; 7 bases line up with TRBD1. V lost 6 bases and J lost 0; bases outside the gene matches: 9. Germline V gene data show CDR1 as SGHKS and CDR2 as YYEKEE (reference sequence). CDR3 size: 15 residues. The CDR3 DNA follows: TGTGCCAGCACCACATTCAGGGGGAGCTCCTACGAGCAGTACTTC. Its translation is CASTTFRGSSYEQYF.